Following are 30 T cell receptor beta chains from one sample sequenced in a study of shared clonotypes between healthy human individuals. CD8 cells regarded as naive lacked CD45RO, were positively chosen for CCR7, and omitted terminally differentiated effector memory CD45RA+ cells. Repertoires were generated with immunoSEQ multiplex PCR, while TCRdb's copy carries only in-frame clones and drops some. The repertoire holds roughly 1,800,000 clones, with roughly 94% as singletons. Sequencing input: naive CD8+ T cells sorted from blood. These receptors came from a man aged 18-30 years in good health.

The V call is TRBV5-4, the J call TRBJ2-3; the match to TRBD2 covers 7 bases. The CDR3 consists of 14 residues. J lost 4 bases, V lost 7 bases, and 9 bases had no gene match. The V gene's germline CDR1 is SGHNT and CDR2 YYREEE (reference sequence). The CDR3 DNA reads TGTGCCAGCTCCACAAGGGAGGGGCCAGATACGCAGTATTTT. Translating gives CASSTREGPDTQYF. The full variable domain, completed using reference TRBV5-4 and TRBJ2-3, is ETGVTQSPTHLIKTRGQQVTLRCSSQSGHNTVSWYQQALGQGPQFIFQYYREEENGRGNFPPRFSGLQFPNYSSELNVNALELDDSALYLCASSTREGPDTQYFGPGTRLTVL.

This chain links TRBV6-5 with TRBJ2-7; D gene unclear. The CDR3 is 15 amino acids. Trimming stripped 1 base from V and 2 bases from J, with 12 bases between. Germline values: CDR1 MNHEY, CDR2 SVGAGI. The CDR3 spells CASSYYSNKPYEQYF. The CDR3 bases are TGTGCCAGCAGTTACTACTCAAATAAACCCTACGAGCAGTACTTC.

This rearrangement joins TRBV19 to TRBJ2-3; D not resolved. Germline V gene sequence: CDR1 LNHDA, CDR2 SQIVND (reference sequence). CDR3 length: 16 amino acids. The V and J ends lost 1 base and 1 base respectively, with 12 bases between them. Here the CDR3 reads CASSIGVSWGTDTQYF. CDR3 nucleotides: TGTGCCAGTAGTATAGGTGTCTCCTGGGGCACAGATACGCAGTATTTT. Together with reference TRBV19 and TRBJ2-3, the CDR3 gives the full variable domain: DGGITQSPKYLFRKEGQNVTLSCEQNLNHDAMYWYRQDPGQGLRLIYYSQIVNDFQKGDIAEGYSVSREKKESFPLTVTSAQKNPTAFYLCASSIGVSWGTDTQYFGPGTRLTVL.

Concerning this clone itself: Other DNA sequences in the same sample also yield this CDR3. V usage is TRBV5-1 and J usage is TRBJ1-1; D is undetermined. The CDR3 extends over 12 amino acids. Germline CDR1 is SGHRS and CDR2 is YFSETQ. V was trimmed by 4 bases and J by 5 bases, leaving 9 bases between them. For the CDR3, the DNA is TGCGCCAGCAGCCATGGAGGGACTGAAGCTTTCTTT. The encoded protein is CASSHGGTEAFF.

V gene TRBV6-5 combines with J gene TRBJ2-1, with a possible D match to TRBD1 (5 bases). From germline, CDR1 is MNHEY and CDR2 SVGAGI. The CDR3 loop spans 14 amino acids. The V end lost 2 bases, the J end lost 10 bases, and 15 bases lay between the germline ends. CDR3 sequence: CASSYNPTAHEQFF. CDR3 nucleotides: TGTGCCAGCAGTTACAATCCGACAGCCCACGAGCAGTTCTTC.

The chain employs TRBV5-1 and TRBJ1-4; 10 nucleotides match TRBD1. V lost 4 bases to trimming and J lost 6 bases; unmatched junction nucleotides: 6. The CDR3 is 15 amino acids. The germline CDR1 and CDR2 sequences are SGHRS and YFSETQ. CDR3 coding DNA: TGCGCCAGCAGCGCCCTGGGGACAGGGGATGAAAAACTGTTTTTT. This encodes CASSALGTGDEKLFF.

The rearrangement uses TRBV25-1 and TRBJ2-5, with D perhaps matching TRBD1 or TRBD2 (5 bases each). CDR3 length: 15 residues. V lost 0 bases to trimming and J lost 5 bases, with 13 bases between them. The V gene's germline CDR1 is MGHDK and CDR2 SYGVNS. The CDR3 is CASSEYGAGTETQYF. The CDR3 coding sequence is TGTGCCAGCAGTGAATATGGGGCAGGGACGGAGACCCAGTACTTC.

This sequence joins TRBV6-1 and TRBJ2-7, with D hard to call. Trimming took 4 bases from V and 1 from J, leaving 8 bases between them. This CDR3 contains 13 residues. Per the germline V gene, CDR1 is MNHNS and CDR2 is SASEGT. The CDR3 loop reads CASSVDTSYEQYF. The DNA of the CDR3 is TGTGCCAGCAGTGTCGACACTTCCTACGAGCAGTACTTC.

The rearrangement uses TRBV6-1 and TRBJ2-3; D is unresolved. This CDR3 has 17 amino acids. V lost 2 bases and J lost 3, with 18 bases in between. Germline lookup yields CDR1 MNHNS and CDR2 SASEGT. CDR3 nucleotides: TGTGCCAGCAGTGAATGGGCCGGGCAGGTGGGTACAGATACGCAGTATTTT. It is translated as CASSEWAGQVGTDTQYF.

The chain combines TRBV6-1 with TRBJ1-6, with D maybe TRBD1 (6 bases). Deletions cut 7 bases from V and 11 bases from J, with 18 bases between. The length of the CDR3 is 14 residues. CDR1 is MNHNS and CDR2 is SASEGT in the germline V gene. This CDR3 is CASTPGQGRTPLHF. The CDR3 nucleotides read TGTGCCAGCACCCCTGGGCAGGGGAGGACACCCCTCCACTTT.

This clone was found once. The V call is TRBV11-2, the J call TRBJ2-7; D ambiguous. Per the germline V gene, CDR1 is SGHAT and CDR2 is FQNNGV. The CDR3 runs 15 residues. V lost 1 base and J lost 2, with 12 bases in between. The CDR3 DNA is TGTGCCAGCAGCTTAGGGGTCCAGTTGGCCTACGAGCAGTACTTC. It encodes CASSLGVQLAYEQYF.

Concerning this clone itself: Other DNA sequences in this specimen translate into the identical CDR3. The CDR3, as DNA: TGTGCCTGGACAGGGGAGGAAGAGACCCAGTACTTC. Protein: CAWTGEEETQYF. The rearrangement links TRBV30 to TRBJ2-5; the D gene could be TRBD1 or TRBD2 (6 bases each). The germline V gene has CDR1 GTSNPN and CDR2 SVGIG (reference sequence). Trimming removed 4 bases at V and 3 bases at J, with 9 bases between. The CDR3 spans 12 residues.

The chain links TRBV6-5 to TRBJ2-7, with TRBD1 as a possible D gene (6 bases). CDR3 length: 14 residues. V dropped 4 bases and J dropped 7 bases, with 17 bases sitting between them. Germline lookup yields CDR1 MNHEY and CDR2 SVGAGI. CDR3 sequence: CASSSSGTSVEQYF. The DNA for the CDR3 is TGTGCCAGCAGTTCCTCCGGGACATCTGTTGAGCAGTACTTC.

This chain connects TRBV7-9 to TRBJ2-7, with D possibly matching TRBD2 (5 bases). The CDR3 is 15 residues long. Germline-derived CDR1 and CDR2 are SEHNR and FQNEAQ (reference sequence). V gave up 5 bases and J gave up 1 base, with 15 bases separating them. CDR3 residues: CASSTIDYLSYEQYF. CDR3 in DNA: TGTGCCAGCAGCACTATCGACTACCTGTCCTACGAGCAGTACTTC.

This rearrangement joins TRBV7-9 to TRBJ2-5; D may be TRBD1 (7 bases). The CDR3 spans 14 residues. The ends were cut back, 5 bases at V and 4 bases at J, with 14 bases in the middle. Germline V gene lookup returns CDR1 SEHNR and CDR2 FQNEAQ (reference sequence). DNA for the CDR3: TGTGCCAGCAGCCCATGGAGGGGGCGAGAGACCCAGTACTTC. It yields the protein CASSPWRGRETQYF.

The gene calls are TRBV29-1 and TRBJ2-3; D unresolved. CDR3 length: 12 amino acids. Germline values: CDR1 SQVTM, CDR2 ANQGSEA. V was pared by 2 bases and J by 5 bases, with 8 bases between. The CDR3 here is CSVEHFEDTQYF. The CDR3 DNA follows: TGCAGCGTTGAACATTTTGAAGATACGCAGTATTTT.

The gene calls are TRBV13 and TRBJ2-7; 9 bases line up with TRBD1. Germline V gene lookup returns CDR1 PRHDT and CDR2 FYEKMQ (reference sequence). This CDR3 is 14 amino acids long. Losses at the gene ends were 5 bases for V and 5 bases for J; bases not matched to a gene: 7. This CDR3 is CASSLRTGVHEQYF. CDR3 DNA: TGTGCCAGCAGCCTTAGGACAGGGGTCCACGAGCAGTACTTC.

The rearrangement uses TRBV13 and TRBJ2-7; TRBD2 aligns across 10 bases. This CDR3 is built from 16 residues. J lost 4 bases, V lost 2 bases, and 8 bases had no gene match. In germline, CDR1 is PRHDT, CDR2 FYEKMQ (reference sequence). CDR3 protein: CASSLSETSGVYEQYF. CDR3 nucleotides: TGTGCCAGCAGCTTATCCGAAACTAGCGGGGTATACGAGCAGTACTTC. Variable domain in full (rest from reference TRBV13 and TRBJ2-7): AAGVIQSPRHLIKEKRETATLKCYPIPRHDTVYWYQQGPGQDPQFLISFYEKMQSDKGSIPDRFSAQQFSDYHSELNMSSLELGDSALYFCASSLSETSGVYEQYFGPGTRLTVT.

With respect to this clone: Other DNA sequences in the same sample also yield this CDR3. This chain joins TRBV28 and TRBJ2-5; perhaps D is TRBD1 or TRBD2 (5 bases each). CDR1 and CDR2 (germline): MDHEN, SYDVKM. This CDR3 has 14 amino acids. V was pared by 6 bases and J by 2 bases, with 13 bases between. CDR3 in amino acids: CASSSGTAQETQYF. DNA of the CDR3: TGTGCCAGCAGCTCCGGGACGGCACAAGAGACCCAGTACTTC.

The V and J genes are TRBV27 and TRBJ2-1; possible D gene TRBD2, 5 bases. CDR1 and CDR2 from the germline V gene are MNHEY and SMNVEV (reference sequence). Trimming removed 0 bases from V and 4 bases from J, with 13 bases in between. This CDR3 contains 16 residues. This CDR3 reads CASSLSVEGRYNEQFF. CDR3 coding DNA: TGTGCCAGCAGTTTATCGGTTGAGGGTCGATACAATGAGCAGTTCTTC.

V gene TRBV27 combines with J gene TRBJ2-2, with TRBD1 matching 7 bases. The V gene end was trimmed by 6 bases and the J gene end by 1 base; junction bases not matched to a gene: 8. The CDR3 extends over 16 amino acids. Per germline, CDR1 MNHEY and CDR2 SMNVEV (reference sequence). The CDR3 is CASRDGTALNTGELFF. CDR3 sequence (DNA): TGTGCCAGCAGGGATGGGACAGCTCTGAACACCGGGGAGCTGTTTTTT.

The chain combines TRBV7-9 with TRBJ1-1, with D possibly TRBD1 on 5 matching bases. This CDR3 is 15 amino acids long. The germline V gene encodes CDR1 SEHNR and CDR2 FQNEAQ (reference sequence). Trimming removed 6 bases at V and 1 base at J, with 15 bases between. As DNA, the CDR3 is TGTGCCAGCAGTTCTCCCTCAGGGCCGAACACTGAAGCTTTCTTT. Amino acid sequence: CASSSPSGPNTEAFF.

This chain links TRBV6-5 with TRBJ2-2; D is ambiguous. V gave up 6 bases and J gave up 7 bases, with 9 bases separating them. CDR1 MNHEY and CDR2 SVGAGI come from the germline V gene. The CDR3 covers 12 residues. The CDR3 DNA sequence: TGTGCCAGCAGCCCCAAGGGCGGGGAGCTGTTTTTT. Protein sequence: CASSPKGGELFF.

A single count supports this clone. V usage is TRBV29-1 and J usage is TRBJ2-2; TRBD1 matches at 9 bases. V shed 6 bases and J 6 bases; nucleotides not matched to a gene: 17. The CDR3 loop spans 17 amino acids. Germline lookup yields CDR1 SQVTM and CDR2 ANQGSEA. The CDR3: CSVAPLSRTGASGELFF. The CDR3 DNA reads as TGCAGCGTCGCCCCACTTTCGAGGACAGGGGCTTCCGGGGAGCTGTTTTTT.

The chain has TRBV7-6 and TRBJ2-7; 9 bases are shared with TRBD1. CDR1 and CDR2 (germline): SGHVS, FNYEAQ. V dropped 5 bases and J dropped 3; count of bases not matched to a gene: 11. This CDR3 comprises 16 residues. CDR3 region: CASSPGDREEGYEQYF. The CDR3 DNA reads TGTGCCAGCAGCCCGGGGGACAGGGAGGAGGGCTACGAGCAGTACTTC.

The chain is built from TRBV5-6 and TRBJ2-1; TRBD2 agrees at 14 bases. Germline V gene sequence: CDR1 SGHDT, CDR2 YYEEEE. The CDR3 has 16 amino acids. V gave up 3 bases and J gave up 9 bases; unmatched junction bases: 8. CDR3 amino acids: CASSYATSGRAFEQFF. For the CDR3, the DNA is TGTGCCAGCAGCTACGCGACTAGCGGGAGGGCCTTTGAGCAGTTCTTC.

The chain carries TRBV2 and TRBJ1-2; 7 positions agree with TRBD1. After removal of 2 bases from V and 6 bases from J, the junction contained 6 bases not matched to a gene. Per the germline V gene, CDR1 is SNHLY and CDR2 is FYNNEI. CDR3 length equals 14 residues. CDR3 sequence: CASSEFDRVDGYTF. CDR3 coding DNA: TGTGCCAGCAGTGAATTCGACAGGGTGGATGGCTACACCTTC. The full variable domain, with the rest looked up from reference TRBV2 and TRBJ1-2, is EPEVTQTPSHQVTQMGQEVILRCVPISNHLYFYWYRQILGQKVEFLVSFYNNEISEKSEIFDDQFSVERPDGSNFTLKIRSTKLEDSAMYFCASSEFDRVDGYTFGSGTRLTVV.

The V and J genes are TRBV30 and TRBJ1-2; the D gene is possibly TRBD1 (6 bases). Trimming removed 2 bases at V and 7 bases at J, with 14 bases between. From germline, CDR1 is GTSNPN and CDR2 SVGIG (reference sequence). This CDR3 region has 13 residues. This CDR3 reads CAWSPTGTGGYTF. CDR3 nucleotides: TGTGCCTGGAGTCCCACAGGGACCGGTGGCTACACCTTC. The complete variable domain, with remaining parts taken from reference TRBV30 and TRBJ1-2, reads SQTIHQWPATLVQPVGSPLSLECTVEGTSNPNLYWYRQAAGRGLQLLFYSVGIGQISSEVPQNLSASRPQDRQFILSSKKLLLSDSGFYLCAWSPTGTGGYTFGSGTRLTVV.

CDR3 in DNA: TGTGCCAGCACCACCGATGGATACGAGCAGTACTTC. Amino acids: CASTTDGYEQYF. The chain uses TRBV7-2 and TRBJ2-7; D ambiguous. CDR1 and CDR2 (germline): SGHTA, FQGNSA. This CDR3 region has 12 residues. V lost 7 bases to trimming and J lost 4 bases, with 11 bases between them. The full variable domain, its missing parts supplied by reference TRBV7-2 and TRBJ2-7, is GAGVSQSPSNKVTEKGKDVELRCDPISGHTALYWYRQSLGQGLEFLIYFQGNSAPDKSGLPSDRFSAERTGGSVSTLTIQRTQQEDSAVYLCASTTDGYEQYFGPGTRLTVT.

The genes are TRBV6-1 and TRBJ2-2; TRBD2 aligns across 7 bases. The CDR3 is made up of 16 amino acids. Germline V gene data show CDR1 as MNHNS and CDR2 as SASEGT. The V segment lost 4 bases and the J segment 1 base; nucleotides outside the gene matches: 6. CDR3 in amino acids: CASSGTGGLNTGELFF. CDR3 DNA sequence: TGTGCCAGCAGTGGAACGGGAGGCCTGAACACCGGGGAGCTGTTTTTT.